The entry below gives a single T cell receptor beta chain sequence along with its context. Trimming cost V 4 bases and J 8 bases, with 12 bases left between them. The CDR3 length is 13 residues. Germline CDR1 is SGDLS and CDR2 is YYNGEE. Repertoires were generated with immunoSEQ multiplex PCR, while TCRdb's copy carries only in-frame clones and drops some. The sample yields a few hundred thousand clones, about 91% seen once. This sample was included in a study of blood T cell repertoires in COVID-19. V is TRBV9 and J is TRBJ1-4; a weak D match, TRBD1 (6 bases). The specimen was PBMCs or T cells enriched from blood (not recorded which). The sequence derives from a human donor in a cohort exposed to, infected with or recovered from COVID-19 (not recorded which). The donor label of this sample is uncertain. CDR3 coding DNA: TGTGCCAGCAGCACCCCTGGGGGCGAAAAACTGTTTTTT. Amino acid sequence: CASSTPGGEKLFF.